The table lists the clone carrying this TCR beta chain with many counts. Antigen unknown. This specimen belongs to a study of T cells in Graves' hyperthyroidism and ophthalmopathy. Study-level information: Peripheral blood samples were taken at initial diagnosis, prior to any treatment. Whole-study results and caveats: The model forecast ophthalmopathy, anticipating it by a median around 6.5 months before onset. From stable hyperthyroidism, ophthalmopathy was set apart by a 13 V-J model.

The CDR3 loop spans 16 amino acids. Trimming removed 2 bases from V and 2 bases from J, with 15 bases in between. Germline values: CDR1 SGHTA, CDR2 FQGNSA. From RNA transcripts, TCR beta CDR3 regions were amplified. The HTBI primer set served for first-round RT-PCR of the TCR CDR3. Via MiXCR, TCRdb re-called the multiplex PCR reads, giving one row per CDR3 protein. The data hold more than 500,000 distinct CDR3 sequences, with around 16% observed a single time. This chain joins TRBV7-2 and TRBJ2-5; D remains unclear. The sample was blood. The clonotype comes from a woman under 40 with Graves' ophthalmopathy. The CDR3 nucleotides are TGTGCCAGCAGCTTAAAGGGCGGCATGCCACAAGAGACCCAGTACTTC. It is translated as CASSLKGGMPQETQYF.